A selection of T cell receptor beta chains follows, all from one sample in a study of T cell repertoires in cytomegalovirus infection. TCRdb independently ran MiXCR on the reads; one entry per CDR3 protein. Among roughly 77,000 distinct CDR3 sequences, about 4% were seen once, and the ten largest hold about 22%. Sample: PBMCs. Source of these receptors: a human donor in good health (CMV status not recorded). Some clones in this sample may be carry-over from other donors' samples. Each CDR3 is given with its conserved first and last residue. The D gene is left open where the match is weak. Clone size appears in some rows only: once, few, many, or a class for an expanded clone.

. many TRBJ2-1 TRBV7-2 CASSLGGRREQFF TGTGCCAGCAGCTTAGGAGGCAGGCGTGAGCAGTTCTTC
. many TRBJ2-1 TRBV4-1 CASRPGTGTYNEQFF TGCGCCAGCAGACCCGGGACGGGTACCTACAATGAGCAGTTCTTC
. . TRBJ2-4 TRBV7-2 CASSLEWGPRGNIQYF TGTGCCAGCAGCTTAGAATGGGGCCCCCGGGGGAACATTCAGTACTTC
TRBD2 many TRBJ2-1 TRBV28 CASITGLANEQFF TGTGCCAGCATTACGGGACTAGCCAATGAGCAGTTCTTC
. . TRBJ2-7 TRBV12-3/TRBV12-4 CASSFGQGVEQYF TGTGCCAGCAGTTTCGGGCAGGGTGTCGAGCAGTACTTC
. many TRBJ1-6 TRBV7-2 CASSTGRNSPLHF TGTGCCAGCAGCACGGGACGGAATTCACCCCTCCACTTT
. many TRBJ2-2 TRBV12-3/TRBV12-4 CASSFTSAGELFF TGTGCCAGCAGCTTCACCTCGGCCGGGGAGCTGTTTTTT
TRBD1 many TRBJ2-5 TRBV19 CASSTETGVRETQYF TGTGCCAGTAGTACCGAGACAGGGGTGCGAGAGACCCAGTACTTC
. many TRBJ1-1 TRBV4-2 CASSQDFWNTEAFF TGTGCCAGCAGCCAAGATTTTTGGAACACTGAAGCTTTCTTT
. many TRBJ2-7 TRBV28 CASVSSTGLYEQYF TGTGCCAGCGTATCCTCGACAGGTCTTTACGAGCAGTACTTC
. few TRBJ1-1 TRBV2 CASRTGPEAFF TGTGCCAGCAGGACCGGACCTGAAGCTTTCTTT
. many TRBJ2-7 TRBV10-3 CAISELSYEQYF TGTGCCATCAGTGAGCTCTCCTACGAGCAGTACTTC
. many TRBJ2-6 TRBV28 CASSLASSGANVLTF TGTGCCAGCAGTTTAGCTAGCTCTGGGGCCAACGTCCTGACTTTC
. many TRBJ1-3 TRBV28 CASSLSFFDGNTIYF TGTGCCAGCAGTTTAAGCTTTTTTGACGGAAACACCATATATTTT
TRBD1 many TRBJ1-5 TRBV7-2 CASSQGQGNQPQHF TGTGCCAGCAGCCAGGGACAGGGTAATCAGCCCCAGCATTTT
. many TRBJ1-2 TRBV29-1 CSVDSGDGYTF TGCAGCGTTGATTCAGGGGATGGCTACACCTTC
. many TRBJ1-5 TRBV7-2 CASSLVAGNNQPQHF TGTGCCAGCAGCTTAGTCGCTGGGAACAATCAGCCCCAGCATTTT
. many TRBJ2-7 TRBV7-9 CASSPPLGGIYEQYF TGTGCCAGCAGCCCCCCTCTTGGGGGCATTTACGAGCAGTACTTC
. many TRBJ2-7 TRBV12-3/TRBV12-4 CASSFGPFYEQYF TGTGCCAGCAGCTTCGGGCCCTTCTACGAGCAGTACTTC
. many TRBJ2-5 TRBV11-1 CASSLMGGDETQYF TGTGCCAGCAGCCTAATGGGGGGAGATGAGACCCAGTACTTC
TRBD2 many TRBJ2-2 TRBV7-2 CASSLHWAWGRANTGELFF TGTGCCAGCAGCTTACATTGGGCTTGGGGGAGGGCCAACACCGGGGAGCTGTTTTTT
. . TRBJ2-2 TRBV7-8 CASSLMGMNTGELFF TGTGCCAGCAGCTTGATGGGGATGAACACCGGGGAGCTGTTTTTT
TRBD1 many TRBJ2-1 TRBV7-2 CASSLGGQGTSEQFF TGTGCCAGCAGCTTAGGAGGACAGGGTACTAGTGAGCAGTTCTTC
. many TRBJ2-1 TRBV20-1 CSARDWGGSYNEQFF TGCAGTGCTAGAGATTGGGGAGGCTCCTACAATGAGCAGTTCTTC
TRBD2 many TRBJ2-2 TRBV11-1 CASSFGGGANTGELFF TGTGCCAGCAGCTTTGGCGGGGGGGCGAACACCGGGGAGCTGTTTTTT
. many TRBJ2-5 TRBV7-3 CASSITRGETQYF TGTGCCAGCAGCATAACCAGGGGAGAGACCCAGTACTTC
. many TRBJ1-1 TRBV20-1 CSATDTGLAFF TGCAGTGCCACAGATACAGGGCTAGCTTTCTTT
. many TRBJ2-1 TRBV28 CASSFIRNNEQFF TGTGCCAGCAGTTTTATTAGGAACAATGAGCAGTTCTTC
. many TRBJ1-1 TRBV10-3 CATSGRAGFTEAFF TGTGCCACCTCGGGACGGGCGGGATTCACTGAAGCTTTCTTT
TRBD1 many TRBJ2-2 TRBV7-9 CASSEAGTGFTGELFF TGTGCCAGCAGCGAGGCCGGGACAGGGTTCACCGGGGAGCTGTTTTTT
. many TRBJ2-7 TRBV7-4 CASSQGGTHYEQYF TGTGCCAGCAGCCAAGGGGGTACCCACTACGAGCAGTACTTC
TRBD2 many TRBJ2-1 TRBV7-9 CASSPGTSGSYNEQFF TGTGCCAGCAGCCCAGGGACTAGCGGGAGCTACAATGAGCAGTTCTTC
. many TRBJ2-4 TRBV7-9 CASSLPTGRGLADIQYF TGTGCCAGCAGCTTACCCACCGGCAGGGGGCTAGCGGACATTCAGTACTTC
. many TRBJ1-2 TRBV7-2 CASSLTPGWSRDGYTF TGTGCCAGCAGCTTAACCCCGGGGTGGTCTCGAGATGGCTACACCTTC
TRBD2 many TRBJ2-5 TRBV7-2 CASSRLAGGVETQYF TGTGCCAGCTCACGACTAGCGGGGGGGGTGGAGACCCAGTACTTC
TRBD2 many TRBJ2-1 TRBV19 CASRGTSGRARNEQFF TGTGCCAGTAGAGGGACTAGCGGGAGGGCCAGAAATGAGCAGTTCTTC
. many TRBJ1-1 TRBV11-2 CASSYTRTVTEAFF TGTGCCAGCAGTTATACCCGGACAGTCACTGAAGCTTTCTTT